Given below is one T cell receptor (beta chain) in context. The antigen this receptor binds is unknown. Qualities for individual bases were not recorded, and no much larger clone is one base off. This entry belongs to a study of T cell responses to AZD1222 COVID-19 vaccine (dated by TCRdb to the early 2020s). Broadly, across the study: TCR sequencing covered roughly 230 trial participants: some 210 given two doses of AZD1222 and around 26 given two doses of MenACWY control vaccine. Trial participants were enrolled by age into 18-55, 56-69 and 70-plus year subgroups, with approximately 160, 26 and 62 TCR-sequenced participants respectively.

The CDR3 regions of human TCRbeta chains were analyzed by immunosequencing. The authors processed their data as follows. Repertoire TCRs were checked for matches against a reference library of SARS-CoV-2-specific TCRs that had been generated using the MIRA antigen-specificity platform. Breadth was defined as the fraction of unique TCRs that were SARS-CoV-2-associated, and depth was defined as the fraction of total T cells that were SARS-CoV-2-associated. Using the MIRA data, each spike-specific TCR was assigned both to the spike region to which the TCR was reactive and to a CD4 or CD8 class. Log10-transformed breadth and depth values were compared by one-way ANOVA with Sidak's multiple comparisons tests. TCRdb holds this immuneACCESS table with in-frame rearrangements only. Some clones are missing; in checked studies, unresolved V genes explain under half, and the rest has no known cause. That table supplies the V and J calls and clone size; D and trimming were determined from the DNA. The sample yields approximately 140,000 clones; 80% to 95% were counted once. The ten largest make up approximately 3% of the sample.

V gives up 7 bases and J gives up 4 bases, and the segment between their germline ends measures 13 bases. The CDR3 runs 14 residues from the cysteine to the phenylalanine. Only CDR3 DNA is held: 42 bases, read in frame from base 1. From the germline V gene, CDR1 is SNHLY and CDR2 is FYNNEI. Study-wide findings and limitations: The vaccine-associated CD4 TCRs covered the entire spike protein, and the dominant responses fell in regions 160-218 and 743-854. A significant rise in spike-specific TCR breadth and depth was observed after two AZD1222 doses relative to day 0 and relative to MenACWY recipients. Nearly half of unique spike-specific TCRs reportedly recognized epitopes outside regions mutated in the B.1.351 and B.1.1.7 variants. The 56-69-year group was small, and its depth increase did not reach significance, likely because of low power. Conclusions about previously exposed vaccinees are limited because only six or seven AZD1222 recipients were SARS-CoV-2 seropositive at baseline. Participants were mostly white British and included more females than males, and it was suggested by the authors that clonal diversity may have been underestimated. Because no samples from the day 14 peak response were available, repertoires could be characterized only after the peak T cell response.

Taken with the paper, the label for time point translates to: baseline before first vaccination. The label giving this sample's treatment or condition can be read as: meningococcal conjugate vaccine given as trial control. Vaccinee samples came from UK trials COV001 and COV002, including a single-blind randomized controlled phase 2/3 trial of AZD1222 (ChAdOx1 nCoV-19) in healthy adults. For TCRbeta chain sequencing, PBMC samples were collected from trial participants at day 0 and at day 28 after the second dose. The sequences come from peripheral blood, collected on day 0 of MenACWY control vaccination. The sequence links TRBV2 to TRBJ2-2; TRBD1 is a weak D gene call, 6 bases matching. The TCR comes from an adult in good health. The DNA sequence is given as TGTGCCAGCAAGGGGGAAGGGGGCACCGGGGAGCTGTTTTTT. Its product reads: CASKGEGGTGELFF.